The 14 T cell receptor beta chains below were found in one sample sequenced in a study of T cells and copy number aberrations in small-cell lung cancer. Repertoires were generated with immunoSEQ multiplex PCR, while TCRdb's copy carries only in-frame clones and drops some. Among roughly 500 clones listed, approximately 90% were seen once. What was sequenced was tumor tissue. Receptors originate from a middle-aged man with small cell lung cancer.

This clone showed up just once. J is TRBJ2-5 and V is TRBV5-1; 7 positions agree with TRBD2. Germline lookup yields CDR1 SGHRS and CDR2 YFSETQ. J was trimmed by 3 bases and V by 3 bases; bases with no gene match: 8. The CDR3 contains 15 residues. CDR3 bases: TGCGCCAGCAGCTACACGGGACTACCTGAAGAGACCCAGTACTTC. Amino acid sequence: CASSYTGLPEETQYF.

The rearrangement uses TRBV9 and TRBJ2-3; D might be TRBD1 or TRBD2, each matching 6 bases. V gave up 4 bases and J gave up 0 bases, with 12 bases separating them. The CDR3 is made up of 15 amino acids. The V gene's germline CDR1 is SGDLS and CDR2 YYNGEE. This CDR3 reads CASSLGGGSTDTQYF. The CDR3 DNA reads as TGTGCCAGCAGCTTGGGGGGCGGTAGCACAGATACGCAGTATTTT.

In its sample, this clone was seen once. The chain employs TRBV4-3 and TRBJ2-3; the D gene is possibly TRBD2 (6 bases). The germline V gene has CDR1 LGHNA and CDR2 YSLEER. The CDR3 covers 17 residues. With 4 bases removed from V and 1 base from J, the gap between germline ends came to 18 bases. The CDR3 here is CASSPIRTSSGTDTQYF. The CDR3 DNA is TGCGCCAGCAGCCCAATACGTACTAGCAGCGGCACAGATACGCAGTATTTT.

This chain links TRBV7-9 with TRBJ2-2; 7 bases map to TRBD2. The CDR3 runs 14 residues. CDR1 and CDR2 (germline): SEHNR, FQNEAQ (reference sequence). The V and J ends lost 5 bases and 4 bases, in that order; junction bases with no gene match: 4. CDR3 nucleotide sequence: TGTGCCAGCAGCACGACTAGCCGCACCGGGGAGCTGTTTTTT. Its protein product is CASSTTSRTGELFF.

The chain joins TRBV7-2 to TRBJ2-2; TRBD2 is a possible D gene (5 bases). This CDR3 is built from 18 residues. CDR1 SGHTA and CDR2 FQGNSA come from the germline V gene. V lost 5 bases and J 4 bases, leaving 23 bases between the germline ends. The DNA for the CDR3 is TGTGCCAGCAGCCCAACCGCAGAGAGGGCGCGCGGCACCGGGGAGCTGTTTTTT. Its protein product is CASSPTAERARGTGELFF.

The rearrangement links TRBV9 to TRBJ2-3, with unresolved D. V was trimmed by 2 bases and J by 4 bases, leaving 17 bases between them. This CDR3 is 16 amino acids long. Germline values: CDR1 SGDLS, CDR2 YYNGEE. Written as DNA, the CDR3 is TGTGCCAGCAGCGTTGCGACAAGCTTTCCCTCAGATACGCAGTATTTT. This sequence encodes CASSVATSFPSDTQYF.

V is TRBV9 and J is TRBJ1-1; D possibly corresponds to TRBD1 (5 bases). In germline, CDR1 is SGDLS, CDR2 YYNGEE. The CDR3 has 15 amino acids. The ends were cut back, 3 bases at V and 1 base at J, with 13 bases in the middle. The CDR3 loop reads CASSAQGQANTEAFF. CDR3 nucleotides: TGTGCCAGCAGCGCTCAGGGCCAAGCGAACACTGAAGCTTTCTTT.

This rearrangement joins TRBV4-1 to TRBJ1-5; D remains ambiguous. Trimming left V 4 bases short and J 2 bases short, with 15 bases between. The CDR3 length is 16 residues. Germline V gives CDR1 MGHRA, CDR2 YSYEKL. CDR3 sequence (DNA): TGCGCCAGCAGCCCTTACGTAGACGAGGGCAATCAGCCCCAGCATTTT. Translation gives CASSPYVDEGNQPQHF.

Comment on this clone: The junction does not match germline at one end; this may be a read error. Here the CDR3 reads CASSFTGDTKAFF. The CDR3 DNA follows: TGTGCCAGCAGCTTTACAGGGGACACTAAAGCTTTCTTT. The gene calls are TRBV5-5 and TRBJ1-1; 7 nucleotides match TRBD1. Germline-derived CDR1 and CDR2 are SGHKS and YYEKEE (reference sequence). This CDR3 has 13 residues.

The rearrangement uses TRBV6-5 and TRBJ2-2; 7 bases agree with TRBD1. Trimming cost V 6 bases and J 4 bases; bases outside gene matches: 5. CDR1 and CDR2 (germline): MNHEY, SVGAGI. CDR3 length equals 14 residues. The DNA for the CDR3 is TGTGCCAGCAGGCAGTCAGGGGGCACCGGGGAGCTGTTTTTT. This codes for CASRQSGGTGELFF.

This clone was detected only once. The rearrangement joins TRBV9 to TRBJ2-3; tentatively, D is TRBD2 (6 bases). This CDR3 is built from 13 residues. V was clipped by 3 bases and J by 6 bases, with 11 bases between them. The germline CDR1 and CDR2 sequences are SGDLS and YYNGEE. CDR3 in amino acids: CASSASVTDTQYF. For the CDR3, the DNA is TGTGCCAGCAGCGCTAGCGTCACCGATACGCAGTATTTT.

This chain connects TRBV7-6 to TRBJ2-2; D is ambiguous. This CDR3 is built from 12 residues. Germline V gene sequence: CDR1 SGHVS, CDR2 FNYEAQ. The V gene lost 5 bases and the J gene lost 4 bases, with 5 bases spanning the gap. CDR3 sequence reads: CASSPFTGELFF. The CDR3 DNA follows: TGTGCCAGCAGCCCTTTCACCGGGGAGCTGTTTTTT.

The rearrangement uses TRBV5-1 and TRBJ1-4; 7 nucleotides align to TRBD1. This CDR3 is 14 amino acids long. Germline CDR1 is SGHRS and CDR2 is YFSETQ. V lost 4 bases to trimming and J lost 7 bases; unmatched junction nucleotides: 7. The CDR3 sequence is CASSPGTVSEKLFF. DNA of the CDR3: TGCGCCAGCAGCCCGGGGACAGTAAGTGAAAAACTGTTTTTT.

The V and J genes are TRBV11-2 and TRBJ2-3, with D perhaps matching TRBD2 (5 bases). The CDR3 covers 12 residues. Trimming took off 5 bases at V and 4 bases at J, with 7 bases between the two ends. CDR1 is SGHAT, CDR2 FQNNGV, per germline. As DNA, the CDR3 is TGTGCCAGCAGCCTCGGGGCAGATACGCAGTATTTT. It is translated as CASSLGADTQYF.